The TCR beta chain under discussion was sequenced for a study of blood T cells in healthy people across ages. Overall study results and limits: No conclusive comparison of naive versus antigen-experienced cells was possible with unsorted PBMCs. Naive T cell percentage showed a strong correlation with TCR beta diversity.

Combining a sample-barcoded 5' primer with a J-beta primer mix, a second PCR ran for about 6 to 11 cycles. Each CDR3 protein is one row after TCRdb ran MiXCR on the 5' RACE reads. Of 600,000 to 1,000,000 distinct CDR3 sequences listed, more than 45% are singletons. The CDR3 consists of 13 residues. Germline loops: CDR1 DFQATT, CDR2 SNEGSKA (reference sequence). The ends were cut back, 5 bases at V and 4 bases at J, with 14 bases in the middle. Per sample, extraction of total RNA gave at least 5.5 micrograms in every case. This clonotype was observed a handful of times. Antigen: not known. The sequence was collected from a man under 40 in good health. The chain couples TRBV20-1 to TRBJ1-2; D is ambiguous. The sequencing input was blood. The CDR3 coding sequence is TGCAGTGCTTCGTCAACGGTGACCTATGGCTACACCTTC. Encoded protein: CSASSTVTYGYTF.